This T cell receptor beta chain was obtained from a study of T cell repertoires in cytomegalovirus infection. About this clonotype itself: Its matching antigen is unknown.

Study-wide results and limits: Within the response measured ex vivo, HLA-C-restricted CMV-specific TCR beta clonotypes were dominant.

The CDR3 length is 14 residues. J lost 4 bases, V lost 0 bases, and 0 bases had no gene match. Germline V gene data show CDR1 as SEHNR and CDR2 as FQNEAQ (reference sequence). TCRdb re-analysed the reads in MiXCR, keeping a single row per CDR3 protein. This table has 290,000 or so distinct CDR3 sequences, 9.6% appearing once. Sample: PBMCs. The receptor's source is a human donor in good health (CMV status not recorded). Some clones in this sample may be carry-over from other donors' samples. This chain links TRBV7-9 with TRBJ1-2; 9 bases align to TRBD1. The CDR3 region is CASSLATGGYGYTF. CDR3 coding DNA: TGTGCCAGCAGCTTAGCGACAGGGGGCTATGGCTACACCTTC.